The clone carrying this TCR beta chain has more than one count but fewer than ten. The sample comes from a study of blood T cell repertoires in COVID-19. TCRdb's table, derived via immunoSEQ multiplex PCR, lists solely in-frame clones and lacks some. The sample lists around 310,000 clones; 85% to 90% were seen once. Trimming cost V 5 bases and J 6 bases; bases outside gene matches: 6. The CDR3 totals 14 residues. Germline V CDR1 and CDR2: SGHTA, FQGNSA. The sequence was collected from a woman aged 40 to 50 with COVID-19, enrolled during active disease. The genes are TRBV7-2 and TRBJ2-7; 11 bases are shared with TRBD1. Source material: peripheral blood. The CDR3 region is CASSARDRGIEQYF. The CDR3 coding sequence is TGTGCCAGCAGCGCCCGGGACAGGGGGATCGAGCAGTACTTC.